This T cell receptor (beta chain) stems from a study of OX40 agonist ivuxolimab in advanced cancers. Study at large: The eligibility criteria allowed prior anti-PD-1, anti-PD-L1 or anti-CTLA-4 therapy, and roughly 39% had some. Partial responses were seen in three patients, one with hepatocellular carcinoma and two with cutaneous melanoma.

V shed 0 bases and J shed 1 base, with 10 bases lying between them. Germline V CDR1 and CDR2: LGHNA, YNFKEQ. The CDR3 is made up of 17 amino acids. The cohort excluded patients with autoimmune disease history or systemic immunosuppression. Clones were sequenced by immunoSEQ multiplex PCR, and TCRdb holds only the in-frame ones, with some missing. The data hold 65,000 to 95,000 clones, with roughly 84% observed a single time. The receptor was isolated from an adult with an advanced solid tumor such as melanoma, head and neck, liver or kidney cancer. Sequenced material: CD4+ or CD8+ T cells sorted from blood, taken in a trial of the OX40 agonist ivuxolimab. The rearrangement uses TRBV4-2 and TRBJ2-6; the D gene is possibly TRBD1 (6 bases). The CDR3 here is CASSQEGAASGANVLTF. The DNA of the CDR3 is TGTGCCAGCAGCCAAGAGGGGGCGGCTTCTGGGGCCAACGTCCTGACTTTC.